The rows below give T cell receptor beta chains drawn from one sample of a study of blood T cell repertoires in COVID-19. The method was immunoSEQ multiplex PCR; TCRdb's version includes in-frame clones alone and lacks a portion of them. The sample holds some 200,000 clones, roughly 79% seen once. The specimen sequenced was peripheral blood. All receptors derive from a woman aged 70-85 years with acute or convalescent COVID-19. Each CDR3 is given with its conserved first and last residue. The order of the fields is D gene, V gene, clone size, J gene, CDR3 protein, CDR3 DNA. The D gene is left open where the match is weak. Clone size is shown for a subset of rows, as once, few, many or a class of expanded clone.

>TRBD2|TRBV13|NA|TRBJ2-1
CASTLAGYNEQFF
TGTGCCAGCACACTAGCGGGATATAATGAGCAGTTCTTC
>TRBD2|TRBV19|NA|TRBJ2-1
CASSIKREYGEQFF
TGTGCCAGTAGTATTAAGCGGGAGTACGGTGAGCAGTTCTTC
>TRBD2|TRBV4-1|few|TRBJ2-2
CASSQTLLAGTTGELFF
TGCGCCAGCAGCCAAACCCTGTTAGCGGGAACCACCGGGGAGCTGTTTTTT
>NA|TRBV5-1|NA|TRBJ2-5
CASSLAFSGETQYF
TGCGCCAGCAGCTTGGCCTTTAGCGGAGAGACCCAGTACTTC
>TRBD1|TRBV7-8|NA|TRBJ2-4
CASSLERTGAKNIQYF
TGTGCCAGCAGCTTAGAGAGGACAGGGGCTAAAAACATTCAGTACTTC
>NA|TRBV2|NA|TRBJ2-2
CASSDIGSTGVLFF
TGTGCCAGCAGTGATATTGGATCGACCGGGGTGCTGTTTTTT
>NA|TRBV14|NA|TRBJ2-7
CASSTLGRPAGYEQYF
TGTGCCAGCAGCACGCTCGGTCGCCCTGCGGGCTACGAGCAGTACTTC
>TRBD2|TRBV9|once|TRBJ2-3
CASSVRAGGAGTDTQYF
TGTGCCAGCAGCGTAAGGGCGGGGGGGGCCGGCACAGATACGCAGTATTTT
>TRBD1|TRBV27|few|TRBJ1-2
CASSLSTGSGYTF
TGTGCCAGCAGTTTATCGACAGGGTCTGGCTACACCTTC
>TRBD2|TRBV6-5|few|TRBJ2-5
CASRGTSGNQETQYF
TGTGCCAGCAGGGGGACTAGCGGAAACCAAGAGACCCAGTACTTC
>NA|TRBV9|NA|TRBJ1-1
CASSVATGGPPMNTEAFF
TGTGCCAGCAGCGTAGCTACGGGTGGTCCCCCGATGAACACTGAAGCTTTCTTT
>NA|TRBV3-1/TRBV3-2|NA|TRBJ2-7
CASSPEQGEGYEQYF
TGTGCCAGCAGCCCGGAACAGGGAGAGGGGTACGAGCAGTACTTC
>NA|TRBV24-1|NA|TRBJ2-2
CATSDLPRGQNTGELFF
TGTGCCACCAGTGATTTGCCACGGGGACAGAACACCGGGGAGCTGTTTTTT
>NA|TRBV7-9|once|TRBJ2-5
CASSPRGSFNGGETQYF
TGTGCCAGCAGCCCGAGAGGAAGCTTTAATGGAGGAGAGACCCAGTACTTC
>TRBD1|TRBV29-1|NA|TRBJ1-2
CSDGDRAYGYTF
TGCAGCGATGGTGACAGGGCCTATGGCTACACCTTC
>NA|TRBV19|NA|TRBJ2-1
CASRLDGLNWDNEQFF
TGTGCCAGTAGGTTAGACGGACTCAACTGGGATAATGAGCAGTTCTTC
>NA|TRBV20-1|NA|TRBJ1-1
CSASPWGQGEDYTEAFF
TGCAGTGCTAGTCCTTGGGGGCAGGGAGAGGACTACACTGAAGCTTTCTTT
>TRBD1|TRBV7-9|NA|TRBJ2-2
CASSPPGQGNTGELFF
TGTGCCAGCAGCCCCCCGGGACAGGGGAACACCGGGGAGCTGTTTTTT
>TRBD2|TRBV5-1|NA|TRBJ2-7
CASSLVVGGSYEQYF
TGCGCCAGCAGCTTGGTTGTGGGGGGGTCCTACGAGCAGTACTTC
>NA|TRBV9|few|TRBJ2-7
CASSLSMESYEQYF
TGTGCCAGCAGCCTCAGTATGGAGTCCTACGAGCAGTACTTC
>TRBD2|TRBV3-1/TRBV3-2|once|TRBJ2-1
CASSQESLAGRNEQFF
TGTGCCAGCAGCCAAGAAAGTCTAGCGGGACGCAATGAGCAGTTCTTC
>NA|TRBV5-6|NA|TRBJ1-1
CASSLEVTNTEAFF
TGTGCCAGCAGCTTGGAAGTGACAAACACTGAAGCTTTCTTT
>TRBD2|TRBV6-4|once|TRBJ2-1
CASSREETSGSYEQFF
TGTGCCAGCAGCCGTGAGGAGACTAGCGGGAGTTATGAGCAGTTCTTC
>NA|TRBV7-3|NA|TRBJ2-3
CASSLLALDTQYF
TGTGCCAGCAGCTTATTAGCCCTGGATACGCAGTATTTT
>NA|TRBV4-1|NA|TRBJ1-5
CASSQNIDQPQHF
TGCGCCAGCAGCCAAAATATAGATCAGCCCCAGCATTTT
>TRBD2|TRBV7-2|NA|TRBJ2-2
CASGGWGSGSPLFF
TGTGCCAGTGGGGGATGGGGAAGCGGGAGCCCGCTGTTTTTT
>TRBD1|TRBV5-4|NA|TRBJ2-1
CASRLGQGTLNEQFF
TGTGCCAGCAGACTTGGACAGGGGACTTTGAATGAGCAGTTCTTC
>NA|TRBV7-9|NA|TRBJ1-2
CASSLARQLVNYGYTF
TGTGCCAGCAGCTTAGCGCGACAACTAGTTAACTATGGCTACACCTTC
>NA|TRBV7-3|few|TRBJ2-1
CASSISPGRQQFF
TGTGCCAGCAGCATTAGCCCCGGCCGTCAGCAGTTCTTC
>NA|TRBV14|NA|TRBJ2-1
CASSQVFNPLGHNEQFF
TGTGCCAGCAGCCAAGTGTTTAACCCTTTGGGGCACAATGAGCAGTTCTTC
>TRBD2|TRBV11-2|NA|TRBJ2-7
CASSLDSGLTYEQYF
TGTGCCAGCAGCCTGGATAGCGGGTTGACCTACGAGCAGTACTTC
>TRBD2|TRBV2|NA|TRBJ2-6
CASSRLAGELGGANVLTF
TGTGCCAGCAGCAGACTAGCGGGAGAGTTAGGTGGGGCCAACGTCCTGACTTTC
>TRBD1|TRBV6-5|NA|TRBJ2-2
CASSPDRGQVGELFF
TGTGCCAGCAGTCCAGACAGGGGGCAGGTCGGGGAGCTGTTTTTT
>NA|TRBV19|once|TRBJ2-5
CASSANRVETQYF
TGTGCCAGTAGTGCGAACAGGGTCGAGACCCAGTACTTC
>NA|TRBV2|NA|TRBJ1-3
CASSEIGYTIYF
TGTGCCAGCAGTGAGATCGGGTACACCATATATTTT
>TRBD1|TRBV2|NA|TRBJ1-1
CASSELTGAITEAFF
TGTGCCAGCAGTGAGCTGACAGGGGCTATAACTGAAGCTTTCTTT
>TRBD2|TRBV3-1/TRBV3-2|NA|TRBJ2-5
CASSPASGSSETQYF
TGTGCCAGCAGCCCCGCTAGCGGGAGTTCAGAGACCCAGTACTTC
>TRBD1|TRBV29-1|NA|TRBJ1-6
CSVRQGADSPLHF
TGCAGCGTTAGACAGGGGGCAGATTCACCCCTCCACTTT
>TRBD1|TRBV5-1|NA|TRBJ1-1
CASSLRQGGATEAFF
TGCGCCAGCAGCCTCCGACAGGGCGGAGCCACTGAAGCTTTCTTT
>TRBD2|TRBV9|NA|TRBJ2-3
CASSVGPPAGGPNTQYF
TGTGCCAGCAGCGTAGGCCCCCCAGCGGGAGGGCCAAATACGCAGTATTTT
>TRBD2|TRBV19|NA|TRBJ2-1
CASSILAGLDEQFF
TGTGCCAGTAGTATCCTAGCGGGCTTGGATGAGCAGTTCTTC
>TRBD2|TRBV3-1/TRBV3-2|NA|TRBJ2-2
CASSFAGADTGELFF
TGTGCCAGCAGCTTCGCGGGAGCGGATACCGGGGAGCTGTTTTTT
>NA|TRBV5-1|NA|TRBJ2-7
CASSAEGQQSYEQYF
TGCGCCAGCAGCGCGGAGGGCCAGCAGTCCTACGAGCAGTACTTC
>TRBD2|TRBV5-5|NA|TRBJ2-1
CASSLAAGRYNEQFF
TGTGCCAGCAGCTTGGCAGCGGGACGCTACAATGAGCAGTTCTTC
>NA|TRBV9|NA|TRBJ2-1
CASRGRGSYNEQFF
TGTGCCAGCAGAGGGCGGGGATCCTACAATGAGCAGTTCTTC
>NA|TRBV4-2|NA|TRBJ2-3
CASSQDRTTGEGSGDTQYF
TGTGCCAGCAGCCAAGATAGGACGACAGGGGAGGGGTCGGGAGATACGCAGTATTTT
>TRBD2|TRBV10-1|NA|TRBJ2-2
CASSEVAGGPDTGELFF
TGCGCCAGCAGTGAGGTTGCGGGAGGGCCCGACACCGGGGAGCTGTTTTTT
>TRBD2|TRBV5-1|NA|TRBJ2-7
CASSLLADTYEQYF
TGCGCCAGCAGCCTACTAGCGGACACCTACGAGCAGTACTTC
>TRBD1|TRBV5-1|NA|TRBJ1-3
CASSPGRGLTPAGNTIYF
TGCGCCAGCAGCCCCGGGAGGGGGCTTACGCCGGCTGGAAACACCATATATTTT
>TRBD2|TRBV5-1|NA|TRBJ2-1
CASSFGAGSSYNEQFF
TGCGCCAGCAGCTTCGGAGCGGGGAGCTCCTACAATGAGCAGTTCTTC
>TRBD1|TRBV28|few|TRBJ2-7
CASQGQGVYEQYF
TGTGCCAGCCAGGGACAGGGGGTCTACGAGCAGTACTTC
>TRBD1|TRBV2|few|TRBJ2-1
CASSGGQGLYNEQFF
TGTGCCAGCAGTGGCGGACAGGGACTCTACAATGAGCAGTTCTTC
>NA|TRBV5-6|NA|TRBJ2-4
CASGPQGAKNIQYF
TGTGCCAGCGGCCCGCAGGGGGCCAAAAACATTCAGTACTTC
>NA|TRBV5-5|NA|TRBJ2-1
CASSPAGRAEQFF
TGTGCCAGCAGCCCCGCTGGCAGGGCTGAGCAGTTCTTC
>TRBD1|TRBV10-3|NA|TRBJ2-1
CAIMGTGANDNEQFF
TGTGCCATCATGGGGACAGGGGCGAACGACAATGAGCAGTTCTTC
>TRBD1|TRBV7-9|NA|TRBJ2-7
CASSLGQGGYEQYF
TGTGCCAGCAGCCTCGGACAGGGGGGTTACGAGCAGTACTTC
>TRBD1|TRBV18|NA|TRBJ1-1
CASSPAGQGGLNTEAFF
TGTGCCAGCTCACCCGCGGGACAGGGGGGACTTAACACTGAAGCTTTCTTT
>NA|TRBV5-1|NA|TRBJ2-7
CASSWGAGWSYEQYF
TGCGCCAGCAGCTGGGGCGCGGGGTGGTCCTACGAGCAGTACTTC
>NA|TRBV6-5|once|TRBJ2-2
CASSSTPMNTGELFF
TGTGCCAGCAGTTCCACTCCCATGAACACCGGGGAGCTGTTTTTT
>NA|TRBV6-5|NA|TRBJ1-4
CASSPGGATNEKLFF
TGTGCCAGCAGTCCGGGGGGTGCAACTAATGAAAAACTGTTTTTT